Below are 24 T cell receptor beta chains sequenced from a single sample in a study of CD8+CD57+ T cells in acquired aplastic anemia. By flow cytometry, patients selected for sequencing had shown an expansion of CD8+CD57+ cells. Template material for TCR beta VDJ and CDR3 profiling consisted of genomic DNA. MiXCR, applied by TCRdb to the reads, yields one record per CDR3 protein. The sample has approximately 150,000 distinct CDR3 sequences, 71% seen once. Sequenced sample: sorted CD4+, CD8+, or CD8+CD57+ T cells (not recorded which) from PBMCs. Source of these receptors: a human donor with aplastic anemia.

This clonotype has just a few counts. The genes are TRBV9 and TRBJ1-1; a possible D gene is TRBD1 (5 bases). This CDR3 is built from 15 residues. CDR1 is SGDLS and CDR2 is YYNGEE in the germline V gene. V was pared by 1 base and J by 0 bases, with 10 bases between. The CDR3 region has the DNA TGTGCCAGCAGCGTACAGGGCTTCATGAACACTGAAGCTTTCTTT. It translates to CASSVQGFMNTEAFF.

The chain combines TRBV5-1 with TRBJ2-7; 10 bases fit TRBD1. V gave up 3 bases and J gave up 3 bases; unmatched junction bases: 6. Per the germline V gene, CDR1 is SGHRS and CDR2 is YFSETQ. The CDR3 consists of 15 residues. CDR3 nucleotides: TGCGCCAGCAGCTATACGGGACAGGGGATCTACGAGCAGTACTTC. This encodes CASSYTGQGIYEQYF.

This clonotype appeared a few times. The V call is TRBV5-1, the J call TRBJ2-5, with no clear D. The V gene lost 0 bases and the J gene lost 5 bases, with 8 bases spanning the gap. The germline gives CDR1 SGHRS, CDR2 YFSETQ. CDR3 length: 13 residues. The CDR3 region has the DNA TGCGCCAGCAGCTTGGCTTCATGGGAGACCCAGTACTTC. Translation: CASSLASWETQYF.

The J gene is TRBJ1-1, the V gene TRBV19; TRBD1 matches at 7 bases. The CDR3 consists of 14 residues. The ends lost 4 bases at V and 10 bases at J; junction bases unmatched: 12. Germline lookup yields CDR1 LNHDA and CDR2 SQIVND (reference sequence). CDR3 sequence reads: CASSTLFDRDPAFF. CDR3 bases: TGTGCCAGTAGTACCCTCTTCGACAGGGACCCAGCTTTCTTT.

The CDR3 nucleotides read TGTGCCACCAGTGCACGGGACATGAGGACAGATACGCAGTATTTT. As protein: CATSARDMRTDTQYF. J is TRBJ2-3 and V is TRBV24-1; the D gene is possibly TRBD1 (6 bases). With 5 bases removed from V and 3 bases from J, the gap between germline ends came to 14 bases. Germline V gene data show CDR1 as KGHDR and CDR2 as SFDVKD. This CDR3 is built from 15 residues.

This clonotype has just one count. V and J are TRBV9 and TRBJ1-1; D is unclear. CDR3 length: 13 amino acids. V gave up 0 bases and J gave up 4 bases, with 7 bases separating them. Germline-derived CDR1 and CDR2 are SGDLS and YYNGEE. This CDR3 reads CASSVGWSTEAFF. CDR3 DNA: TGTGCCAGCAGCGTAGGTTGGAGCACTGAAGCTTTCTTT.

The V call is TRBV20-1, the J call TRBJ2-7, with 12 positions matching TRBD2. With V trimmed by 3 bases and J by 5 bases, 8 bases remained unmatched. CDR3 length: 15 residues. In germline, CDR1 is DFQATT, CDR2 SNEGSKA (reference sequence). CDR3 nucleotide sequence: TGCAGTGCTAGGCCCCTAGCGGGGGGGATAAACGAGCAGTACTTC. It is translated as CSARPLAGGINEQYF.

V usage is TRBV25-1 and J usage is TRBJ2-7; D may be TRBD1 or TRBD2 (5 bases each). The germline gives CDR1 MGHDK, CDR2 SYGVNS. This CDR3 has 14 residues. V was pared by 6 bases and J by 1 base, with 13 bases between. CDR3 in amino acids: CASRTGTYSYEQYF. The CDR3 region has the DNA TGTGCCAGCAGGACCGGGACCTATTCCTACGAGCAGTACTTC.

The rearrangement links TRBV7-8 to TRBJ1-2; a weak D match, TRBD1 (5 bases). CDR1 is SGHVS and CDR2 is FQNEAQ in the germline V gene. V lost 0 bases, J lost 6 bases, and 11 bases lay in between. The CDR3 runs to 14 residues. The CDR3 is CASSLAGQGNGYTF. CDR3 in DNA: TGTGCCAGCAGCTTAGCGGGGCAGGGTAATGGCTACACCTTC.

The V gene is TRBV12-3 or TRBV12-4, the J gene TRBJ2-1; D unclear. The length of the CDR3 is 15 residues. V lost 10 bases and J lost 0, with 16 bases in between. DNA for the CDR3: TGTGCCACCCTGAAAAGCAGCCGCTCCTACAATGAGCAGTTCTTC. Amino acid sequence: CATLKSSRSYNEQFF.

The chain uses TRBV6-4 and TRBJ2-1; D is unresolved. Trimming took 6 bases from V and 8 from J, leaving 20 bases between them. The V gene's germline CDR1 is MRHNA and CDR2 SNTAGT. This CDR3 is 15 amino acids long. In DNA form, the CDR3 reads TGTGCCAGCAGCTTAGTTACCCCTACAAGGGATGAGCAGTTCTTC. Its protein is CASSLVTPTRDEQFF.

This rearrangement joins TRBV20-1 to TRBJ2-7, with TRBD2 identical over 7 bases. The CDR3 loop spans 14 amino acids. Germline assignment: CDR1 DFQATT and CDR2 SNEGSKA (reference sequence). V lost 5 bases and J lost 2; bases outside the gene matches: 9. CDR3 bases: TGCAGTGCTTTTCAGAGCGGGGATCCCTACGAGCAGTACTTC. Translating gives CSAFQSGDPYEQYF.

V usage is TRBV9 and J usage is TRBJ2-7; 7 bases line up with TRBD2. V dropped 7 bases and J dropped 2; count of bases not matched to a gene: 18. Germline values: CDR1 SGDLS, CDR2 YYNGEE. The CDR3 is 17 residues long. CDR3 residues: CASGKGMGEGLAYEQYF. Written as DNA, the CDR3 is TGTGCCAGCGGTAAGGGGATGGGGGAGGGTCTCGCCTACGAGCAGTACTTC.

The chain carries TRBV7-2 and TRBJ1-1; D remains ambiguous. This CDR3 has 11 residues. Germline-derived CDR1 and CDR2 are SGHTA and FQGNSA. V lost 5 bases and J 11 bases, leaving 12 bases between the germline ends. The CDR3: CASSDDGEAFF. In DNA form, the CDR3 reads TGTGCCAGCAGCGACGATGGGGAGGCTTTCTTT.

This chain uses TRBV7-9 with TRBJ1-6, with D unclear. The CDR3 consists of 17 residues. V was cut by 4 bases and J by 0 bases, with 13 bases left in between. Per germline, CDR1 SEHNR and CDR2 FQNEAQ (reference sequence). The CDR3, as DNA: TGTGCCAGCAGCTCCGGACTCCCCAGCTCCTATAATTCACCCCTCCACTTT. This encodes CASSSGLPSSYNSPLHF.

The rearrangement links TRBV20-1 to TRBJ1-1; D may be TRBD1 (5 bases). Germline CDR1 reads DFQATT; CDR2 reads SNEGSKA (reference sequence). The CDR3 is 14 residues long. Trimming removed 3 bases at V and 4 bases at J, with 15 bases between. The chain's CDR3 is CSASRSAGSTEAFF. The CDR3, as DNA: TGCAGTGCTAGTAGGTCCGCAGGGAGCACTGAAGCTTTCTTT.

In its sample, this clonotype was seen once. The chain carries TRBV7-2 and TRBJ2-7; 9 nucleotides agree with TRBD2. Germline V gene data show CDR1 as SGHTA and CDR2 as FQGNSA. The CDR3 length is 16 residues. V trimming: 1 base; J trimming: 7 bases; junction bases outside the gene matches: 11. CDR3 sequence (DNA): TGTGCCAGCAGCTTAGACGGGGCTAGCGGGGCGAGAGAGCAGTACTTC. Its translation: CASSLDGASGAREQYF. Drawing the rest from reference TRBV7-2 and TRBJ2-7, the complete variable domain is GAGVSQSPSNKVTEKGKDVELRCDPISGHTALYWYRQSLGQGLEFLIYFQGNSAPDKSGLPSDRFSAERTGGSVSTLTIQRTQQEDSAVYLCASSLDGASGAREQYFGPGTRLTVT.

This chain uses TRBV15 with TRBJ2-3, with 7 bases that match TRBD2. The CDR3 is 15 residues long. The V and J ends lost 1 base and 1 base, in that order; junction bases with no gene match: 2. Germline CDR1 LNHNV, CDR2 YYDKDF (reference sequence). The CDR3 spells CATSRAREGTDTQYF. Written as DNA, the CDR3 is TGTGCCACCAGCAGAGCCCGGGAGGGCACAGATACGCAGTATTTT.

In the case of this clonotype: The CDR3 does not end in the conserved phenylalanine or tryptophan, so this is likely a read error. The DNA is left out, because the CDR3 cannot be placed on it with certainty; the CDR3 is given as TCRdb lists it. This rearrangement joins TRBV6-4 to TRBJ2-5. Germline V gene lookup returns CDR1 MRHNA and CDR2 SNTAGT. The CDR3 length equals 9 residues, ends included. CDR3 sequence reads: CASSGTDNN.

This chain connects TRBV6-1 to TRBJ1-1; D gene unclear. CDR1 is MNHNS, CDR2 SASEGT, per germline. The V end lost 2 bases, the J end lost 6 bases, and 10 bases lay between the germline ends. The CDR3 is 13 amino acids. The CDR3 DNA is TGTGCCAGCAGTGAATGGCCCTCAGCTGAAGCTTTCTTT. It is translated as CASSEWPSAEAFF.

This clonotype was counted a few times. The V gene is TRBV2, the J gene TRBJ2-7; the D is unclear. Germline V gene data show CDR1 as SNHLY and CDR2 as FYNNEI. With 6 bases removed from V and 4 bases from J, the gap between germline ends came to 10 bases. This CDR3 is 12 amino acids long. CDR3 amino acids: CASRGRGYEQYF. The CDR3, as DNA: TGTGCCAGCAGGGGTCGTGGGTACGAGCAGTACTTC.

The gene calls are TRBV10-3 and TRBJ1-2; 11 bases are a match to TRBD1. The CDR3 spans 18 residues. Unmatched junction bases numbered 12, after V lost 4 bases and J lost 2 bases. Germline V CDR1 and CDR2: ENHRY, SYGVKD. The chain's CDR3 is CAISVLQPGTGGNYGYTF. In nucleotides, the CDR3 is TGTGCCATCAGTGTACTACAACCGGGGACAGGGGGAAACTATGGCTACACCTTC.

The chain couples TRBV5-1 to TRBJ2-5; TRBD2 agrees at 10 bases. The V gene's germline CDR1 is SGHRS and CDR2 YFSETQ. V lost 0 bases and J lost 4; bases outside the gene matches: 6. The CDR3 is made up of 16 amino acids. The CDR3 protein is CASSLAALAGRETQYF. CDR3 in DNA: TGCGCCAGCAGCTTGGCAGCACTAGCGGGAAGAGAGACCCAGTACTTC.

This clonotype showed up just once. The chain uses TRBV29-1 and TRBJ2-5; D may match TRBD1 or TRBD2 (5 bases each). In germline, CDR1 is SQVTM, CDR2 ANQGSEA. V was trimmed by 6 bases and J by 5 bases, leaving 13 bases between them. The CDR3 consists of 12 residues. This chain's CDR3 is CSVVTGGETQYF. Here the CDR3 DNA reads TGCAGCGTAGTTACAGGAGGCGAGACCCAGTACTTC.